Sequencing of this T cell receptor beta chain was carried out in a study of T cell repertoires in cytomegalovirus infection. The study's findings and limits: Dominant in the ex vivo response were TCR beta clonotypes restricted by HLA-C and specific for CMV.

In regard to this clonotype: Its matching antigen is unknown.

The CDR3 consists of 14 residues. J lost 3 bases, V lost 5 bases, and 4 bases had no gene match. TCRdb independently ran MiXCR on the reads; one entry per CDR3 protein. The table includes approximately 730,000 distinct CDR3 sequences, 25% to 35% detected once. The chain links TRBV12-3 or TRBV12-4 to TRBJ2-7; TRBD1 matches at 10 bases. The sample in question was cultured CD8+ T cells from PBMCs, obtained from culture after CMV antigen stimulation. The clonotype originates from a human donor in good health (CMV status not recorded). Some clones in this sample may be carry-over from other donors' samples. The CDR3 protein is CASSPGTGDYEQYF. The CDR3 region has the DNA TGTGCCAGCAGTCCCGGGACAGGGGACTACGAGCAGTACTTC.